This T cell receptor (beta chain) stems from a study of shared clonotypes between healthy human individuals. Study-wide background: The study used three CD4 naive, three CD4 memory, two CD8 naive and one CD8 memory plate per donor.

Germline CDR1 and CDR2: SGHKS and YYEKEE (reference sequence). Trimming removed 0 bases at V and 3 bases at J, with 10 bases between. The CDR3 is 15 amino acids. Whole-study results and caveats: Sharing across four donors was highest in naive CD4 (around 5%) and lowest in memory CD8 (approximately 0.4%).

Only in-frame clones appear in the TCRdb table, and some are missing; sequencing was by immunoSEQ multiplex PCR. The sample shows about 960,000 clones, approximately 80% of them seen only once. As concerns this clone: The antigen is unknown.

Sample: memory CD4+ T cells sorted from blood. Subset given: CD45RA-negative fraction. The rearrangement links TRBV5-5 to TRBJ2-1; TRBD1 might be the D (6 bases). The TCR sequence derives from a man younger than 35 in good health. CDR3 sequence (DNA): TGTGCCAGCAGCTTGGGTCCAGGGGACTACAATGAGCAGTTCTTC. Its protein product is CASSLGPGDYNEQFF. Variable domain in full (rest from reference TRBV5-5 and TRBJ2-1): DAGVTQSPTHLIKTRGQQVTLRCSPISGHKSVSWYQQVLGQGPQFIFQYYEKEERGRGNFPDRFSARQFPNYSSELNVNALLLGDSALYLCASSLGPGDYNEQFFGPGTRLTVL.